This TCR beta chain appears in the sequencing data of a study of T-cell memory formation after mild COVID-19. In the study overall: Largely, the TCR clusters proved donor specific. Study-wide results and limits: The study found balanced CD4/CD8 in clones contracting day 15 to 85 and a CD4+ lean in later expanders.

TCRdb independently ran MiXCR on the 5' RACE reads; one entry per CDR3 protein. The data show approximately 65,000 distinct CDR3 sequences, over 15% seen once. The table lists this clonotype with many counts. The antigen is undetermined. This receptor was taken from an adult woman who had mild COVID-19 (a few samples of this study predate the infection). Cell type and time point are not known. The material sequenced was PBMCs or a T cell subset sorted from them (not recorded which).

The CDR3 DNA is TGTGCCAGCAGCCAGCCAGAGACAGGCCTGGAGACCCAGTACTTC. Translating gives CASSQPETGLETQYF. The V and J genes are TRBV3-1 and TRBJ2-5; D possibly corresponds to TRBD1 (6 bases). Germline CDR1 reads LGHDT; CDR2 reads YNNKEL (reference sequence). This CDR3 spans 15 amino acids. The germline V and J ends were trimmed by 3 bases and 5 bases, with 16 bases remaining between them.